The 20 T cell receptor beta chains reported below all come from one sample, sequenced in a study of T cells in Graves' hyperthyroidism and ophthalmopathy. Amplification targeted TCR beta CDR3 regions from RNA transcripts. HTBI primers were the set used in a first-round RT-PCR of the TCR CDR3. TCRdb re-called the multiplex PCR reads with MiXCR, one entry per CDR3 protein. The sample lists some 800,000 distinct CDR3 sequences, over 35% occurring once. The sequenced sample was blood. All receptors derive from a man aged 18 to 35 with Graves' hyperthyroidism.

This CDR3 is CASSSGLTNTGELFF. The CDR3 nucleotides read TGTGCCAGCAGCTCGGGACTTACGAACACCGGGGAGCTGTTTTTT. The rearrangement joins TRBV5-5 to TRBJ2-2; the D gene is possibly TRBD2 (6 bases). CDR1 SGHKS and CDR2 YYEKEE come from the germline V gene (reference sequence). The CDR3 sequence is 15 residues long. V dropped 3 bases and J dropped 0 bases, with 9 bases sitting between them.

In its sample, this clonotype was seen a few times. The chain employs TRBV2 and TRBJ1-5; D is perhaps TRBD1 (5 bases). This CDR3 has 18 amino acids. Germline V gives CDR1 SNHLY, CDR2 FYNNEI. The V gene lost 10 bases and the J gene lost 0 bases, with 25 bases spanning the gap. This CDR3 is CAKESPGAGRNSNQPQHF. In nucleotides, the CDR3 is TGTGCCAAAGAATCTCCGGGAGCGGGACGGAATAGCAATCAGCCCCAGCATTTT.

V and J are TRBV27 and TRBJ1-5; TRBD1 aligns across 7 bases. This CDR3 contains 16 residues. Germline assignment: CDR1 MNHEY and CDR2 SMNVEV (reference sequence). The V segment lost 3 bases and the J segment 2 bases; nucleotides outside the gene matches: 7. In DNA form, the CDR3 reads TGTGCCAGCAGTTTTGGGGGCACAGGGGGCAATCAGCCCCAGCATTTT. Residues: CASSFGGTGGNQPQHF.

The chain couples TRBV7-8 to TRBJ2-5, with 12 bases that match TRBD2. J was trimmed by 4 bases and V by 3 bases; bases with no gene match: 12. The CDR3 is 18 residues long. Germline V gene data show CDR1 as SGHVS and CDR2 as FQNEAQ. The CDR3 reads CASSFDLQGGLAGETQYF. In nucleotides, the CDR3 is TGTGCCAGCAGCTTTGACCTTCAGGGGGGACTAGCGGGAGAGACCCAGTACTTC.

J is TRBJ2-5 and V is TRBV7-8; D is uncertain. The V gene's germline CDR1 is SGHVS and CDR2 FQNEAQ. This CDR3 has 13 amino acids. V gave up 7 bases and J gave up 3 bases, with 12 bases separating them. CDR3 bases: TGTGCCAGCACCTCTCCTCGGGAAGAGACCCAGTACTTC. Protein product: CASTSPREETQYF.

In this sample, this clonotype turned up many times. The chain carries TRBV20-1 and TRBJ2-5; D uncertain. V was trimmed by 5 bases and J by 5 bases, leaving 9 bases between them. The CDR3 runs 11 residues. CDR1 is DFQATT, CDR2 SNEGSKA, per germline (reference sequence). The CDR3, as DNA: TGCAGTGCTGTTTGGCGGGAGACCCAGTACTTC. This gives the protein CSAVWRETQYF.

This clonotype has only one observation. This may be a read error: a much more frequent sequence differs by one nucleotide. V usage is TRBV2 and J usage is TRBJ2-7; D assignment may be TRBD1 or TRBD2 (5 bases each). The germline CDR1 and CDR2 sequences are SNHLY and FYNNEI. This CDR3 is built from 11 residues. V lost 10 bases and J lost 9, with 16 bases in between. The CDR3 DNA sequence: TGTGCCAACAGGACGGGGAATGGGCAGTACTTC. It encodes CANRTGNGQYF. Complete variable domain (other parts from reference TRBV2 and TRBJ2-7): EPEVTQTPSHQVTQMGQEVILRCVPISNHLYFYWYRQILGQKVEFLVSFYNNEISEKSEIFDDQFSVERPDGSNFTLKIRSTKLEDSAMYFCANRTGNGQYFGPGTRLTVT.

This rearrangement joins TRBV9 to TRBJ1-3; TRBD1 agrees at 9 bases. V lost 0 bases and J lost 3; bases outside the gene matches: 7. Germline V gives CDR1 SGDLS, CDR2 YYNGEE. The CDR3 covers 17 residues. This CDR3 reads CASSVGGTGISGNTIYF. The CDR3 DNA reads as TGTGCCAGCAGCGTAGGAGGGACAGGGATTAGTGGAAACACCATATATTTT.

This clonotype was seen ten or more times. V gene TRBV20-1 combines with J gene TRBJ2-7; 7 bases are shared with TRBD1. Germline CDR1 is DFQATT and CDR2 is SNEGSKA (reference sequence). The CDR3 loop spans 14 amino acids. V lost 3 bases, J lost 2 bases, and 7 bases stayed unmatched. In DNA, the CDR3 is TGCAGTGCTAGTGGTGACAGGGTCCCCTACGAGCAGTACTTC. Amino acid sequence: CSASGDRVPYEQYF.

A few counts support this clonotype. V is TRBV10-3 and J is TRBJ1-1; TRBD1 might be the D (5 bases). The CDR3 contains 16 residues. The germline V gene has CDR1 ENHRY and CDR2 SYGVKD. The V gene lost 10 bases and the J gene lost 1 base, with 22 bases spanning the gap. CDR3 coding DNA: TGTGCCAGCAGACCCATCGCACGACAGTGGAACACTGAAGCTTTCTTT. Its translation is CASRPIARQWNTEAFF.

This clonotype was seen many times. The chain joins TRBV2 to TRBJ2-7, with a weak D call TRBD2 (5 bases). This CDR3 region has 11 residues. CDR1 and CDR2 from the germline V gene are SNHLY and FYNNEI. Trimming removed 8 bases from V and 2 bases from J, with 7 bases in between. The CDR3, as DNA: TGTGCCAGCGGGGAGCCCTACGAGCAGTACTTC. Translated: CASGEPYEQYF.

The V call is TRBV2, the J call TRBJ2-7; TRBD2 might be the D (6 bases). This CDR3 comprises 15 residues. Germline V gene sequence: CDR1 SNHLY, CDR2 FYNNEI. Trimming removed 5 bases at V and 0 bases at J, with 14 bases between. DNA of the CDR3: TGTGCCAGCAGTTCCCCATCCGGGAGCTCCTACGAGCAGTACTTC. Its translation: CASSSPSGSSYEQYF. Looking up the rest from reference TRBV2 and TRBJ2-7 gives the full variable domain: EPEVTQTPSHQVTQMGQEVILRCVPISNHLYFYWYRQILGQKVEFLVSFYNNEISEKSEIFDDQFSVERPDGSNFTLKIRSTKLEDSAMYFCASSSPSGSSYEQYFGPGTRLTVT.

Ten or more counts support this clonotype. CDR3 nucleotide sequence: TGCAGTGCTAGACCTCCGGCCGGCACTGAAGCTTTCTTT. Residues: CSARPPAGTEAFF. The chain employs TRBV20-1 and TRBJ1-1; D ambiguous. V was clipped by 2 bases and J by 4 bases, with 11 bases between them. Germline V gene lookup returns CDR1 DFQATT and CDR2 SNEGSKA (reference sequence). The CDR3 totals 13 residues.

In the case of this clonotype: A single base separates this from a much larger clone, so it may be a read error. CDR3 sequence: CASGPSPGSLAFF. In DNA form, the CDR3 reads TGTGCTAGCGGCCCCTCACCAGGGTCACTGGCTTTCTTT. This chain uses TRBV7-7 with TRBJ1-1; D perhaps matches TRBD1 (5 bases). CDR1 and CDR2 from the germline V gene are SSHAT and FNYEAQ (reference sequence). The CDR3 is 13 residues long.

This clonotype was seen a few times. This chain's CDR3 is CASSEARTEAFF. The CDR3 bases are TGTGCCAGCAGTGAAGCCAGGACAGAAGCTTTCTTT. J is TRBJ1-1 and V is TRBV2; D is possibly TRBD1 (5 bases). With 0 bases removed from V and 8 bases from J, the gap between germline ends came to 7 bases. Germline V CDR1 and CDR2: SNHLY, FYNNEI. The CDR3 totals 12 residues.

The chain is built from TRBV6-2 or TRBV6-3 and TRBJ2-7; 7 nucleotides agree with TRBD1. Germline V gene sequence: CDR1 MNHEY, CDR2 SVGEGT. CDR3 length: 13 amino acids. V lost 0 bases and J lost 6; bases outside the gene matches: 2. The CDR3 DNA follows: TGTGCCAGCAGTTACTCGGCAGGGGGCGAGCAGTACTTC. It yields the protein CASSYSAGGEQYF.

The genes are TRBV6-6 and TRBJ2-7; D call uncertain. The CDR3 is 12 residues long. The V end lost 4 bases, the J end lost 6 bases, and 10 bases lay between the germline ends. Germline-derived CDR1 and CDR2 are MNHNY and SVGAGI (reference sequence). This chain's CDR3 is CASSSQISEQYF. For the CDR3, the DNA is TGTGCCAGCAGTTCCCAGATCAGCGAGCAGTACTTC.

In this sample, this clonotype turned up a few times. CDR3 loop: CASSPAGGIYEQYF. The DNA of the CDR3 is TGTGCCAGTAGCCCAGCGGGGGGAATCTACGAGCAGTACTTC. This chain uses TRBV19 with TRBJ2-7, with 9 bases that match TRBD2. The CDR3 is 14 residues long. V was clipped by 6 bases and J by 3 bases; unmatched bases: 6. CDR1 is LNHDA, CDR2 SQIVND, per germline (reference sequence).

This clonotype has ten or more counts. CDR3 nucleotide sequence: TGTGCCAGCAGCTCACAGGGTCCCTCTGAAGCTTTCTTT. It translates to CASSSQGPSEAFF. The rearrangement links TRBV7-3 to TRBJ1-1, with D possibly being TRBD1 (6 bases). The germline gives CDR1 SGHTA, CDR2 FQGTGA. The CDR3 is 13 residues long. Trimming left V 4 bases short and J 6 bases short, with 12 bases between.

The chain carries TRBV25-1 and TRBJ1-1; 9 bases agree with TRBD1. This CDR3 has 16 amino acids. Germline V lookup: CDR1 MGHDK, CDR2 SYGVNS. V lost 4 bases, J lost 0 bases, and 6 bases stayed unmatched. CDR3 in amino acids: CASSVDRGNMNTEAFF. The CDR3 nucleotides read TGTGCCAGCAGTGTCGACAGGGGGAATATGAACACTGAAGCTTTCTTT.